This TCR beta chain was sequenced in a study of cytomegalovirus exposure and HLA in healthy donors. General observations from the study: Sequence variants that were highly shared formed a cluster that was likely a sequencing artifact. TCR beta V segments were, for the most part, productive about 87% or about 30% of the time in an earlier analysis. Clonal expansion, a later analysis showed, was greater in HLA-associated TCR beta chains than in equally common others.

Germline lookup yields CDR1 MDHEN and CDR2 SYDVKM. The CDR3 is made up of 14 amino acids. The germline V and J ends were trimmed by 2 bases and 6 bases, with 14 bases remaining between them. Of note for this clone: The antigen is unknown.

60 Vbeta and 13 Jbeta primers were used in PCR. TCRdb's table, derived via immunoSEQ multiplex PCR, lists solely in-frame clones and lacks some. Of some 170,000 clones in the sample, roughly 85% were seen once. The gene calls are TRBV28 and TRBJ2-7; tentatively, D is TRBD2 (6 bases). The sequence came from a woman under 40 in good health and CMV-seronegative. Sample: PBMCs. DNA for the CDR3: TGTGCCAGCAGTTTACTCGGGACTTTCGCCGAGCAGTACTTC. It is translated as CASSLLGTFAEQYF.